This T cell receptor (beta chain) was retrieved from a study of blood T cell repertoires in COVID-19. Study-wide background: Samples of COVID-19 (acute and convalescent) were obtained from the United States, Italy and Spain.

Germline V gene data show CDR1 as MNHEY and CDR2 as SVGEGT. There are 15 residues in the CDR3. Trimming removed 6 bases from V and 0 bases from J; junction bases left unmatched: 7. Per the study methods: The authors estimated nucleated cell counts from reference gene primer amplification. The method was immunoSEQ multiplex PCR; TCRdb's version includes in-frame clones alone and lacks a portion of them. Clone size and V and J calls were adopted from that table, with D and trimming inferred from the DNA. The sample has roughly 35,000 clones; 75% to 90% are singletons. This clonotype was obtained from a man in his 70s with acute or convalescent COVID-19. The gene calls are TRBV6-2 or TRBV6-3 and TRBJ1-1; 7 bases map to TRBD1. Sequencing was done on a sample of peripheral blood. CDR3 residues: CASSLRDSMNTEAFF. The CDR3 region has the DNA TGTGCCAGCAGCCTTCGGGACAGTATGAACACTGAAGCTTTCTTT.